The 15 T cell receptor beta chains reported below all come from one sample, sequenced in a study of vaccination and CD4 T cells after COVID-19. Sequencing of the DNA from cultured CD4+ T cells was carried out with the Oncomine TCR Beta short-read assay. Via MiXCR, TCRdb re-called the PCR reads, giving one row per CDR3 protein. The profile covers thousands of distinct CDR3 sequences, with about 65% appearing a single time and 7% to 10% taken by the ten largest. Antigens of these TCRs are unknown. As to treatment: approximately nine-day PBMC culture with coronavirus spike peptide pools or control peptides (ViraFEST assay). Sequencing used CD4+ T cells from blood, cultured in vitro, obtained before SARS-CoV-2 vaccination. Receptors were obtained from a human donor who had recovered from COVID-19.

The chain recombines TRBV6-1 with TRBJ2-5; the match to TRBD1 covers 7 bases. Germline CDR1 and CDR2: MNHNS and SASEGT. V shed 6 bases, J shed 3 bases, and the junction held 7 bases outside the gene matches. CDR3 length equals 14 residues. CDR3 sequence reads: CASSQQGRKETQYF. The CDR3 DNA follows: TGTGCCAGCAGCCAACAGGGGCGCAAAGAGACCCAGTACTTC.

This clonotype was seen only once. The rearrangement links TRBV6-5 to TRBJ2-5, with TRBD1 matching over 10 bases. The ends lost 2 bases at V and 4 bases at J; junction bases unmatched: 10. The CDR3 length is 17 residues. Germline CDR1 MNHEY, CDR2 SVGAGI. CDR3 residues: CASSYPTDRGRRETQYF. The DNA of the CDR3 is TGTGCCAGCAGTTACCCAACTGACAGGGGGCGCAGAGAGACCCAGTACTTC.

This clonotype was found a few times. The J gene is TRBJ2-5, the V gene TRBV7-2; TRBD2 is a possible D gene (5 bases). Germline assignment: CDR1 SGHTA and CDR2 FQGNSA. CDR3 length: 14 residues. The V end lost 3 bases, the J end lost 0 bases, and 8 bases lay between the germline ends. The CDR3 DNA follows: TGTGCCAGCAGCTTTAAAGCGGACCAAGAGACCCAGTACTTC. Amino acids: CASSFKADQETQYF.

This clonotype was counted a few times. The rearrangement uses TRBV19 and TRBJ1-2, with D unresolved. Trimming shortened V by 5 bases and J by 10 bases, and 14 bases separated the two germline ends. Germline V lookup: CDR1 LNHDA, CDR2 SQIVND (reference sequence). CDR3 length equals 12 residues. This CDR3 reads CASSWGYSDYTF. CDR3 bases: TGTGCCAGTAGTTGGGGTTACTCGGACTACACCTTC. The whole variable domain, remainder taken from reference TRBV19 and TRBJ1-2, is DGGITQSPKYLFRKEGQNVTLSCEQNLNHDAMYWYRQDPGQGLRLIYYSQIVNDFQKGDIAEGYSVSREKKESFPLTVTSAQKNPTAFYLCASSWGYSDYTFGSGTRLTVV.

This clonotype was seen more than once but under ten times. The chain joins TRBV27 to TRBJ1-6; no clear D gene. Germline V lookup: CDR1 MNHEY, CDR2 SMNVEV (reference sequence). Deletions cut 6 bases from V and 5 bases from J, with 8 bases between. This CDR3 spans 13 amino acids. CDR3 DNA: TGTGCCAGCAGAGCTCGGAATAATTCACCCCTCCACTTT. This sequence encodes CASRARNNSPLHF.

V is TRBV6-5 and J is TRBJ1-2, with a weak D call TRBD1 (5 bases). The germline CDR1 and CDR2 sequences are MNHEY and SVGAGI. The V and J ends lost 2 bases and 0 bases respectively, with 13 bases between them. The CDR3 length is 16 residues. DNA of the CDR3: TGTGCCAGCAGTTACGAATATAGGGGCTCTAACTATGGCTACACCTTC. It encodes CASSYEYRGSNYGYTF.

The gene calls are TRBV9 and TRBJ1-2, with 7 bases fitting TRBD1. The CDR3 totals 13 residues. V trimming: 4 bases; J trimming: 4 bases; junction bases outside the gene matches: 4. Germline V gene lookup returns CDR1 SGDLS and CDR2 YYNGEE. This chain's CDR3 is CASSPQGIYGYTF. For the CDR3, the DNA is TGTGCCAGCAGCCCACAGGGGATCTATGGCTACACCTTC.

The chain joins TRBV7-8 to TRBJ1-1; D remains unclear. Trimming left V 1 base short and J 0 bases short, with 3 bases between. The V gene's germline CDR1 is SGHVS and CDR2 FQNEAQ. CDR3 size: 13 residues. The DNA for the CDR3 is TGTGCCAGCAGCTTAGAGGTGAACACTGAAGCTTTCTTT. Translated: CASSLEVNTEAFF.

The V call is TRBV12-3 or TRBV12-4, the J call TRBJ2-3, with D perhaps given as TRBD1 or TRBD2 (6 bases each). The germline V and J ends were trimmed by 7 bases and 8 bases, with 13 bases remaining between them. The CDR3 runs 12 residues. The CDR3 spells CASTQGTFTQYF. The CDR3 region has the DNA TGTGCCAGCACCCAGGGGACTTTTACGCAGTATTTT.

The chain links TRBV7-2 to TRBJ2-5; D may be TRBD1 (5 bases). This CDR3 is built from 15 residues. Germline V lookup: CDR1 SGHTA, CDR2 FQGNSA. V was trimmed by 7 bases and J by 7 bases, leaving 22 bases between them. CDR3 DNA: TGTGCCAGCACCTCAAGGGGCGGCCCGAATTGGACCCAGTACTTC. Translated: CASTSRGGPNWTQYF.

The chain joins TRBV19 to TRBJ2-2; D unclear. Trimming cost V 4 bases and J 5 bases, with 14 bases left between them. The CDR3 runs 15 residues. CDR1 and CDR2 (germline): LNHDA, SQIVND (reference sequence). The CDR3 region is CASSKGVLRTGELFF. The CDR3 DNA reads TGTGCCAGTAGTAAAGGTGTGCTAAGGACCGGGGAGCTGTTTTTT.

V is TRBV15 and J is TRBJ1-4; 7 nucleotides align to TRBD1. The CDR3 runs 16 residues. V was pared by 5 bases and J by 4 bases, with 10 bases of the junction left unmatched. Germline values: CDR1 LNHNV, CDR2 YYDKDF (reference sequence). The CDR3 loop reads CATSGQTGRHNEKLFF. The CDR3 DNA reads TGTGCCACCAGCGGCCAGACAGGGCGACATAATGAAAAACTGTTTTTT. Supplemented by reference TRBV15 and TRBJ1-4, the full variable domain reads DAMVIQNPRYQVTQFGKPVTLSCSQTLNHNVMYWYQQKSSQAPKLLFHYYDKDFNNEADTPDNFQSRRPNTSFCFLDIRSPGLGDTAMYLCATSGQTGRHNEKLFFGSGTQLSVL.

The CDR3 is CSARDLGRVTEQFF. As DNA, the CDR3 is TGCAGTGCTAGAGATCTCGGCAGGGTGACTGAGCAGTTCTTC. The chain uses TRBV20-1 and TRBJ2-1; possible D gene TRBD1, 5 bases. CDR3 size: 14 residues. Trimming pared 0 bases from V and 9 bases from J, leaving 15 bases between. Germline lookup yields CDR1 DFQATT and CDR2 SNEGSKA (reference sequence).

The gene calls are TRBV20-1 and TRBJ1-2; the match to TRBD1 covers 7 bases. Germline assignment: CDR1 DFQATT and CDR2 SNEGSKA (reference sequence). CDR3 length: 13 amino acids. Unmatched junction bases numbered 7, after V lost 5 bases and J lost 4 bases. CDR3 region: CSAPDRSTYGYTF. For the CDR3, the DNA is TGCAGTGCTCCGGACAGGAGTACCTATGGCTACACCTTC.

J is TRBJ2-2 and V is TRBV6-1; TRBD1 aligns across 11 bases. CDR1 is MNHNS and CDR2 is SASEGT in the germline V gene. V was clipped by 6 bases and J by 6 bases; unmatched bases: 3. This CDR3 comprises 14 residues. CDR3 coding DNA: TGTGCCAGCAGCCCGGGACAGGGGGCCGGGGAGCTGTTTTTT. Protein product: CASSPGQGAGELFF.